This T cell receptor (beta chain) was sequenced for a study of regulatory T cells in long-lasting Graves disease. On the study more broadly: To qualify as persistent, Graves' disease required over 5 years of antithyroid drugs with positive TSH receptor antibodies.

Arm-PCR of CDR3 regions and iRepertoire HTBI primers were used to build TCR beta libraries. TCRdb reprocessed the multiplex PCR reads with MiXCR, giving one entry per CDR3 protein. Of around 430,000 distinct CDR3 sequences in the sample, roughly 23% are singletons; the top ten hold around 12%. Stated time point: persistent/refractory GD, antithyroid drugs over 5 years with positive TRAb. There was RNA extracted from PBMCs, and the TCR library was made from it. EDTA tubes received approximately 9 milliliters of drawn peripheral blood. Trimming pared 4 bases from V and 4 bases from J, leaving 17 bases between. The CDR3 is 15 residues long. Germline-derived CDR1 and CDR2 are LGHNA and YSLEER. Points on this clonotype: The target antigen is unknown.

Study outcomes and limitations: Public clonotype sharing was higher in persistent than newly diagnosed patients. Those with persistent Graves' had less TCR diversity than newly diagnosed patients.

The sequences come from peripheral blood mononuclear cells (PBMCs), collected when the disease was refractory, from a patient treated with antithyroid drugs. The V call is TRBV4-3, the J call TRBJ2-7; possibly TRBD1 for D (6 bases). The TCR originated in a female donor with Graves disease. CDR3 nucleotide sequence: TGCGCCAGCAGCCCGGACAGCACCCGAGGGTACGAGCAGTACTTC. Protein product: CASSPDSTRGYEQYF.